This T cell receptor beta chain derives from a study of blood T cell repertoires in COVID-19. Per the authors' pipeline: Amplification of reference gene primers was used by the study to estimate nucleated cell counts. TCRdb keeps only in-frame clones here, not all; method: immunoSEQ multiplex PCR. That table is the source of V, J and clone size, and D and trimming were worked out from the DNA. The sample lists more than 250,000 clones, around 88% occurring once. The length of the CDR3 is 14 residues. The V gene's germline CDR1 is SGHNT and CDR2 YENEEA. V lost 6 bases, J lost 6 bases, and 6 bases stayed unmatched.

The sample comprised peripheral blood. The origin of this receptor is a young woman who had recovered from COVID-19. The chain recombines TRBV11-3 with TRBJ2-3; 10 bases line up with TRBD1. The DNA for the CDR3 is TGTGCCAGCAGACCCGGGACAGGGGATGATACGCAGTATTTT. This gives the protein CASRPGTGDDTQYF.